The 21 T cell receptor beta chains below come from one sample, sequenced in a study of cytomegalovirus exposure and HLA in healthy donors. The primer mix had 60 Vbeta and 13 Jbeta primers. This table comes from immunoSEQ multiplex PCR, and its TCRdb copy is limited to in-frame clones, with some not included. The repertoire holds 150,000 to 200,000 clones, roughly 83% seen once, with more than 0.35% in the top ten. The sample taken for sequencing was PBMCs. The receptors derive from a male donor in good health and CMV-seropositive.

This sequence joins TRBV18 and TRBJ1-5; TRBD1 might be the D (5 bases). V lost 2 bases to trimming and J lost 2 bases, with 7 bases between them. CDR1 and CDR2 from the germline V gene are KGHSH and LQKENI. CDR3 size: 14 residues. CDR3 residues: CASSPTGGNQPQHF. The CDR3 nucleotides read TGTGCCAGCTCACCAACGGGGGGCAATCAGCCCCAGCATTTT.

J is TRBJ2-7 and V is TRBV5-4; D perhaps matches TRBD2 (5 bases). The CDR3 is 14 residues long. The germline gives CDR1 SGHNT, CDR2 YYREEE (reference sequence). Deletions cut 2 bases from V and 5 bases from J, with 14 bases between. The CDR3 region is CASSLSGLTHEQYF. CDR3 in DNA: TGTGCCAGCAGCTTATCGGGATTAACCCACGAGCAGTACTTC.

This clone was counted between two and nine times. This CDR3 is CASSPNGVNTEAFF. The CDR3 DNA is TGTGCCAGCAGCCCCAACGGGGTTAACACTGAAGCTTTCTTT. J is TRBJ1-1 and V is TRBV5-5; the D is unclear. The CDR3 loop spans 14 amino acids. Germline assignment: CDR1 SGHKS and CDR2 YYEKEE (reference sequence). V was cut by 4 bases and J by 2 bases, with 12 bases left in between.

This chain uses TRBV4-1 with TRBJ2-3; TRBD1 matches 7 bases. Germline CDR1 is MGHRA and CDR2 is YSYEKL. The V and J ends lost 4 bases and 5 bases, in that order; junction bases with no gene match: 12. The CDR3 covers 16 residues. The CDR3 bases are TGCGCCAGCAGCCGCCGACAGGGTGAAAGAGGAGATACGCAGTATTTT. Protein: CASSRRQGERGDTQYF.

The V and J genes are TRBV27 and TRBJ2-6; D gene ambiguous. This CDR3 is built from 13 residues. Trimming removed 6 bases from V and 7 bases from J, with 10 bases in between. CDR1 is MNHEY and CDR2 is SMNVEV in the germline V gene (reference sequence). CDR3 coding DNA: TGTGCCAGCAGACGACTGGCAGCCAACGTCCTGACTTTC. It encodes CASRRLAANVLTF.

This clone was recorded once. The chain employs TRBV2 and TRBJ2-2; tentative D call: TRBD2 (5 bases). Trimming left V 8 bases short and J 2 bases short, with 9 bases between. Germline CDR1 reads SNHLY; CDR2 reads FYNNEI. The CDR3 runs 13 residues. The CDR3: CASPEGNTGELFF. The CDR3 coding sequence is TGTGCCAGCCCAGAGGGTAACACCGGGGAGCTGTTTTTT.

The genes are TRBV6-5 and TRBJ1-1, with 7 bases matching TRBD1. The CDR3 runs to 15 residues. J gave up 3 bases and V 4 bases, and 8 bases lay outside the gene matches. Germline V gene lookup returns CDR1 MNHEY and CDR2 SVGAGI. CDR3 bases: TGTGCCAGCAGTTCCGGAGCAGGGGGTGACACTGAAGCTTTCTTT. Its protein product is CASSSGAGGDTEAFF.

CDR3 amino acids: CASSFGTGRQGEKLFF. In nucleotides, the CDR3 is TGTGCCAGCAGTTTTGGGACAGGGAGACAGGGGGAAAAACTGTTTTTT. This rearrangement joins TRBV27 to TRBJ1-4; 9 nucleotides agree with TRBD1. This CDR3 is built from 16 residues. V was clipped by 3 bases and J by 8 bases; unmatched bases: 10. The germline V gene has CDR1 MNHEY and CDR2 SMNVEV (reference sequence).

V and J are TRBV6-1 and TRBJ1-5, with a tentative D call TRBD1 (5 bases). V lost 5 bases, J lost 4 bases, and 9 bases lay in between. The CDR3 contains 13 residues. CDR1 is MNHNS, CDR2 SASEGT, per germline. Written as DNA, the CDR3 is TGTGCCAGCAGTATTCAGGGAAATCAGCCCCAGCATTTT. This gives the protein CASSIQGNQPQHF.

For the CDR3, the DNA is TGTGCCAGCAGCTTCACCCGGGACAGGGTTCAGCCCCAGCATTTT. It specifies CASSFTRDRVQPQHF. The chain uses TRBV7-2 and TRBJ1-5; TRBD1 agrees at 9 bases. The CDR3 sequence is 15 residues long. The V gene end was trimmed by 3 bases and the J gene end by 6 bases; junction bases not matched to a gene: 6. CDR1 and CDR2 (germline): SGHTA, FQGNSA.

V and J are TRBV7-9 and TRBJ2-2; weak D call: TRBD2 (5 bases). Trimming left V 0 bases short and J 6 bases short, with 5 bases between. The CDR3 is made up of 13 amino acids. CDR1 is SEHNR and CDR2 is FQNEAQ in the germline V gene (reference sequence). CDR3 sequence (DNA): TGTGCCAGCAGCTTAGCCGGGGCCGGGGAGCTGTTTTTT. It encodes CASSLAGAGELFF.

This chain connects TRBV5-1 to TRBJ2-5; 7 nucleotides line up with TRBD2. The J call may be incorrect, as the DNA end agrees better with TRBJ2-7. This CDR3 spans 14 amino acids. In germline, CDR1 is SGHRS, CDR2 YFSETQ. CDR3: CASSLKLASYEQYF. In DNA form, the CDR3 reads TGCGCCAGCAGCTTAAAACTAGCGTCCTACGAGCAGTACTTC.

The V and J genes are TRBV19 and TRBJ1-1; 7 nucleotides agree with TRBD1. CDR3 length: 13 amino acids. CDR1 LNHDA and CDR2 SQIVND come from the germline V gene (reference sequence). J gave up 1 base and V 10 bases, and 6 bases lay outside the gene matches. CDR3 amino acids: CATHRGKNTEAFF. Written as DNA, the CDR3 is TGTGCCACTCACAGGGGAAAGAACACTGAAGCTTTCTTT.

The rearrangement joins TRBV11-3 to TRBJ2-1; D is perhaps TRBD1 (6 bases). The CDR3 loop spans 14 amino acids. Germline V gives CDR1 SGHNT, CDR2 YENEEA. V was trimmed by 5 bases and J by 9 bases, leaving 17 bases between them. The DNA for the CDR3 is TGTGCCAGCAGCCCGGGTCGGACACAGGGTGAGCAGTTCTTC. Amino acid sequence: CASSPGRTQGEQFF.

The genes are TRBV28 and TRBJ1-1; 9 bases are a match to TRBD1. Germline loops: CDR1 MDHEN, CDR2 SYDVKM. Trimming cost V 6 bases and J 5 bases; bases outside gene matches: 10. The CDR3 has 15 amino acids. CDR3 in amino acids: CASREQGAYRTEAFF. CDR3 nucleotides: TGTGCCAGCAGAGAACAGGGGGCTTATCGGACTGAAGCTTTCTTT. Using reference TRBV28 and TRBJ1-1 for the parts outside the CDR3, the full variable domain is DVKVTQSSRYLVKRTGEKVFLECVQDMDHENMFWYRQDPGLGLRLIYFSYDVKMKEKGDIPEGYSVSREKKERFSLILESASTNQTSMYLCASREQGAYRTEAFFGQGTRLTVV.

Regarding this clone: The junction does not match germline at one end; this may be a read error. The chain couples TRBV5-4 to TRBJ2-1; D is possibly TRBD1 (6 bases). CDR1 is SGHNT, CDR2 YYREEE, per germline (reference sequence). There are 14 residues in the CDR3. In DNA, the CDR3 is TGTGCCAGCAGCCCCCAGGGGAGCTACAATGGGCAGTTCTTC. It codes for CASSPQGSYNGQFF. The complete variable domain, with remaining parts taken from reference TRBV5-4 and TRBJ2-1, reads ETGVTQSPTHLIKTRGQQVTLRCSSQSGHNTVSWYQQALGQGPQFIFQYYREEENGRGNFPPRFSGLQFPNYSSELNVNALELDDSALYLCASSPQGSYNGQFFGPGTRLTVL.

V is TRBV2 and J is TRBJ2-7, with D perhaps matching TRBD2 (7 bases). V was pared by 6 bases and J by 5 bases, with 17 bases between. CDR3 size: 14 residues. The germline gives CDR1 SNHLY, CDR2 FYNNEI. The CDR3 DNA reads TGTGCCAGCAGCTCTATCCAGGGGACTAACGAGCAGTACTTC. Encoded protein: CASSSIQGTNEQYF.

This clone was counted between two and nine times. The CDR3 DNA reads TGTGCCAGCAGCCCGACTGCCACTAACTATGGCTACACCTTC. It is translated as CASSPTATNYGYTF. J is TRBJ1-2 and V is TRBV7-3; D is unresolved. The CDR3 spans 14 residues. V gave up 5 bases and J gave up 0 bases, with 10 bases separating them. Germline assignment: CDR1 SGHTA and CDR2 FQGTGA. Variable domain in full (rest from reference TRBV7-3 and TRBJ1-2): GAGVSQTPSNKVTEKGKYVELRCDPISGHTALYWYRQSLGQGPEFLIYFQGTGAADDSGLPNDRFFAVRPEGSVSTLKIQRTERGDSAVYLCASSPTATNYGYTFGSGTRLTVV.

The chain carries TRBV5-5 and TRBJ1-2, with D tentatively TRBD1 (5 bases). CDR1 is SGHKS, CDR2 YYEKEE, per germline (reference sequence). V gave up 0 bases and J gave up 6 bases, with 15 bases separating them. The CDR3 consists of 15 residues. The CDR3 DNA is TGTGCCAGCAGCTTGGTTAGGCAGGGCGGGAATGGCTACACCTTC. This gives the protein CASSLVRQGGNGYTF.

This clone was seen a single time. This rearrangement joins TRBV9 to TRBJ2-2, with D perhaps TRBD2 (6 bases). The V gene's germline CDR1 is SGDLS and CDR2 YYNGEE. This CDR3 comprises 17 residues. V lost 4 bases and J lost 1, with 17 bases in between. CDR3 sequence (DNA): TGTGCCAGCAGCCCTCGACGTGGTAGCGGGAACACCGGGGAGCTGTTTTTT. This codes for CASSPRRGSGNTGELFF.

The sample holds a few counts of this clone. CDR3 protein: CASSFHRERETQYF. Here the CDR3 DNA reads TGTGCCAGCAGCTTTCACAGGGAACGAGAGACCCAGTACTTC. V is TRBV7-8 and J is TRBJ2-5, with D possibly TRBD1 on 6 matching bases. Trimming cost V 3 bases and J 4 bases, with 12 bases left between them. The germline V gene has CDR1 SGHVS and CDR2 FQNEAQ. There are 14 residues in the CDR3.